Shown below are 27 T cell receptor beta chains from a single sample sequenced in a study of neoadjuvant nivolumab and ipilimumab in lung cancer. This table comes from immunoSEQ multiplex PCR, and its TCRdb copy is limited to in-frame clones, with some not included. The table has over 15,000 clones, roughly three quarters seen once. The material sequenced was tumor tissue, taken after neoadjuvant nivolumab, alone or with ipilimumab, at or shortly before surgery. All receptors come from an adult with non-small cell lung cancer.

The chain joins TRBV27 to TRBJ1-6; the D gene is possibly TRBD1 (6 bases). V dropped 6 bases and J dropped 7 bases, with 13 bases sitting between them. The germline CDR1 and CDR2 sequences are MNHEY and SMNVEV (reference sequence). The CDR3 is 14 amino acids. CDR3 amino acids: CASSLGQQNSPLHF. CDR3 DNA: TGTGCCAGCAGCCTCGGACAGCAAAATTCACCCCTCCACTTT.

A few counts support this clone. This chain links TRBV7-2 with TRBJ1-3; no clear D. The V gene lost 8 bases and the J gene lost 2 bases, with 10 bases spanning the gap. CDR1 and CDR2 (germline): SGHTA, FQGNSA. CDR3 length: 13 amino acids. CDR3 nucleotide sequence: TGTGCCAGCCGCCCAGACGCTGGAAACACCATATATTTT. This gives the protein CASRPDAGNTIYF.

J is TRBJ2-3 and V is TRBV5-4; the match to TRBD1 covers 7 bases. This CDR3 spans 14 amino acids. The trim removed 7 bases at V and 4 bases at J, leaving 9 bases unmatched. Germline V gene data show CDR1 as SGHNT and CDR2 as YYREEE (reference sequence). CDR3 protein: CASLTGPHADTQYF. The CDR3 nucleotides read TGTGCCAGCCTGACAGGGCCGCACGCAGATACGCAGTATTTT.

The rearrangement uses TRBV5-4 and TRBJ2-7; 8 nucleotides align to TRBD1. The CDR3 contains 13 residues. Germline V gene sequence: CDR1 SGHNT, CDR2 YYREEE (reference sequence). V was clipped by 4 bases and J by 5 bases; unmatched bases: 5. This CDR3 is CASSQDRANEQYF. CDR3 coding DNA: TGTGCCAGCAGCCAGGACAGGGCGAACGAGCAGTACTTC. Full variable domain (remainder filled in from reference TRBV5-4 and TRBJ2-7): ETGVTQSPTHLIKTRGQQVTLRCSSQSGHNTVSWYQQALGQGPQFIFQYYREEENGRGNFPPRFSGLQFPNYSSELNVNALELDDSALYLCASSQDRANEQYFGPGTRLTVT.

The gene calls are TRBV19 and TRBJ1-2; no clear D gene. V was pared by 5 bases and J by 8 bases, with 12 bases between. The germline gives CDR1 LNHDA, CDR2 SQIVND (reference sequence). The CDR3 has 12 residues. Here the CDR3 DNA reads TGTGCCAGTAGTGTCCAAATCGGAGGCTACACCTTC. Protein product: CASSVQIGGYTF.

This clone came up a few times. The chain combines TRBV9 with TRBJ2-2; 10 bases are shared with TRBD2. Germline V gives CDR1 SGDLS, CDR2 YYNGEE. The CDR3 consists of 13 residues. Trimming at V came to 8 bases and at J to 5 bases, leaving 3 bases not matched to a gene. The CDR3 spells CASTGLATGELFF. Here the CDR3 DNA reads TGTGCCAGTACGGGACTAGCGACCGGGGAGCTGTTTTTT.

The J gene is TRBJ1-1, the V gene TRBV5-8, with D maybe TRBD1 (5 bases). Germline V gene lookup returns CDR1 SGHTS and CDR2 YDEGEE. This CDR3 region has 14 residues. Between the trimmed V and J ends, which lost 1 base and 8 bases, there was a span of 15 bases. The CDR3 sequence is CASSLIGARLEAFF. The CDR3 DNA is TGTGCCAGCAGCTTGATTGGGGCCCGCTTAGAAGCTTTCTTT.

V usage is TRBV25-1 and J usage is TRBJ2-6; 8 bases fit TRBD1. The CDR3 contains 15 residues. Trimming removed 3 bases from V and 6 bases from J; junction bases left unmatched: 4. From germline, CDR1 is MGHDK and CDR2 SYGVNS. The CDR3 reads CASSEVDRAANVLTF. CDR3 coding DNA: TGTGCCAGCAGTGAGGTGGACAGGGCGGCCAACGTCCTGACTTTC.

The rearrangement joins TRBV7-2 to TRBJ2-3; D unclear. V was shortened by 5 bases and J by 0 bases, with 12 bases between the two germline ends. The CDR3 has 15 residues. Germline lookup yields CDR1 SGHTA and CDR2 FQGNSA. CDR3 sequence: CASSPYGHSTDTQYF. DNA for the CDR3: TGTGCCAGCAGCCCCTATGGCCATAGCACAGATACGCAGTATTTT.

This sequence joins TRBV12-5 and TRBJ1-4; 7 bases are a match to TRBD1. Trimming removed 5 bases from V and 4 bases from J; junction bases left unmatched: 7. Germline V gene data show CDR1 as LGHNT and CDR2 as FRNRAP. The CDR3 runs to 15 residues. The CDR3 here is CASGPGTVNNEKLFF. The CDR3 nucleotides are TGTGCTAGTGGTCCGGGGACAGTAAATAATGAAAAACTGTTTTTT.

This chain joins TRBV5-1 and TRBJ1-1; 8 bases line up with TRBD1. CDR3 length equals 14 residues. Trimming removed 4 bases from V and 1 base from J; junction bases left unmatched: 3. CDR1 SGHRS and CDR2 YFSETQ come from the germline V gene. Written as DNA, the CDR3 is TGCGCCAGCAGCGTAGACAGGGGGAACACTGAAGCTTTCTTT. Translation: CASSVDRGNTEAFF.

This chain links TRBV27 with TRBJ1-6, with D maybe TRBD1 (6 bases). Trimming removed 1 base at V and 8 bases at J, with 12 bases between. Per germline, CDR1 MNHEY and CDR2 SMNVEV (reference sequence). This CDR3 spans 15 amino acids. CDR3 nucleotide sequence: TGTGCCAGCAGTTTATACGGGACAAATTATTCACCCCTCCACTTT. Its protein is CASSLYGTNYSPLHF.

The chain combines TRBV4-2 with TRBJ1-1; unclear D gene. Germline-derived CDR1 and CDR2 are LGHNA and YNFKEQ. The CDR3 extends over 15 amino acids. Trimming stripped 0 bases from V and 5 bases from J, with 13 bases between. CDR3 in amino acids: CASSQDSLRATEAFF. The CDR3 nucleotides read TGTGCCAGCAGCCAAGACAGTTTGAGGGCGACTGAAGCTTTCTTT.

The chain links TRBV5-6 to TRBJ1-2; D might be TRBD1 (6 bases). V lost 4 bases and J 5 bases, leaving 21 bases between the germline ends. Germline V gene lookup returns CDR1 SGHDT and CDR2 YYEEEE. The CDR3 has 16 residues. The DNA for the CDR3 is TGTGCCAGCAGCCCGACCCTGCGGACAGTGGGATATGGCTACACCTTC. It yields the protein CASSPTLRTVGYGYTF.

This clone was picked up one time. V is TRBV11-2 and J is TRBJ2-2; D not resolved. This CDR3 has 13 amino acids. With 0 bases removed from V and 8 bases from J, the gap between germline ends came to 7 bases. Germline CDR1 SGHAT, CDR2 FQNNGV. Written as DNA, the CDR3 is TGTGCCAGCAGCTTAGAGAGAGGAGGGGAGCTGTTTTTT. It codes for CASSLERGGELFF.

CDR3 coding DNA: TGTGCCAGCAGCTTTCCTCGGACTGGTGGGTTTGAAAAACTGTTTTTT. Amino acid sequence: CASSFPRTGGFEKLFF. The chain uses TRBV5-4 and TRBJ1-4; D gene ambiguous. V shed 2 bases and J shed 7 bases, with 18 bases lying between them. The CDR3 is 16 residues long. Germline values: CDR1 SGHNT, CDR2 YYREEE (reference sequence).

The chain has TRBV19 and TRBJ1-5, with 8 nucleotides matching TRBD1. After removal of 9 bases from V and 1 base from J, the junction contained 5 bases not matched to a gene. CDR1 and CDR2 (germline): LNHDA, SQIVND (reference sequence). The CDR3 length is 14 residues. CDR3: CASMDRVSNQPQHF. The CDR3 coding sequence is TGTGCCAGCATGGACAGGGTAAGCAATCAGCCCCAGCATTTT.

The chain is built from TRBV19 and TRBJ2-1; TRBD2 aligns across 9 bases. The germline V gene encodes CDR1 LNHDA and CDR2 SQIVND (reference sequence). The J segment lost 4 bases and the V segment lost 5 bases, leaving 3 bases of the junction unmatched. This CDR3 is built from 14 residues. The CDR3 DNA reads as TGTGCCAGTAGTCGGCTAGCGGGGTACAATGAGCAGTTCTTC. Translated, it gives CASSRLAGYNEQFF.

The rearrangement links TRBV9 to TRBJ2-3; tentatively, D is TRBD2 (7 bases). The germline V gene encodes CDR1 SGDLS and CDR2 YYNGEE. The CDR3 spans 17 residues. Trimming removed 0 bases from V and 1 base from J, with 15 bases in between. CDR3 sequence (DNA): TGTGCCAGCAGCGTAGCGGGGGGCTTCGCGGGCACAGATACGCAGTATTTT. Amino acids: CASSVAGGFAGTDTQYF.

The chain carries TRBV7-2 and TRBJ1-1, with TRBD1 identical over 8 bases. Unmatched junction bases numbered 6, after V lost 5 bases and J lost 1 base. This CDR3 contains 15 residues. Germline V gene data show CDR1 as SGHTA and CDR2 as FQGNSA. CDR3 protein: CASSPPGQGNTEAFF. DNA for the CDR3: TGTGCCAGCAGCCCCCCCGGACAGGGGAACACTGAAGCTTTCTTT.

This chain connects TRBV27 to TRBJ2-3; D call uncertain. Germline V lookup: CDR1 MNHEY, CDR2 SMNVEV (reference sequence). V gave up 0 bases and J gave up 1 base, with 5 bases separating them. The CDR3 consists of 14 residues. The CDR3: CASSLSSRTDTQYF. The DNA of the CDR3 is TGTGCCAGCAGTTTATCCAGTCGCACAGATACGCAGTATTTT.

This clone is judged medium-sized (0.01 to 0.1%). The chain combines TRBV5-1 with TRBJ1-2; no definite D call. CDR1 and CDR2 (germline): SGHRS, YFSETQ. Trimming shortened V by 2 bases and J by 6 bases, and 17 bases separated the two germline ends. CDR3 size: 15 residues. The CDR3 DNA reads as TGCGCCAGCAGCTTAGGACTAGACTTTTCGGATGGCTACACCTTC. It translates to CASSLGLDFSDGYTF. Full variable domain (remainder filled in from reference TRBV5-1 and TRBJ1-2): KAGVTQTPRYLIKTRGQQVTLSCSPISGHRSVSWYQQTPGQGLQFLFEYFSETQRNKGNFPGRFSGRQFSNSRSEMNVSTLELGDSALYLCASSLGLDFSDGYTFGSGTRLTVV.

This rearrangement joins TRBV18 to TRBJ2-7; D may correspond to TRBD1 or TRBD2 (6 bases each). CDR1 and CDR2 from the germline V gene are KGHSH and LQKENI. Deletions cut 4 bases from V and 3 bases from J, with 16 bases between. This CDR3 has 15 residues. The CDR3 DNA sequence: TGTGCCAGCTCACTCCGGGGGTCAGGGGACTACGAGCAGTACTTC. Translation: CASSLRGSGDYEQYF.

The V and J genes are TRBV29-1 and TRBJ2-2; 8 nucleotides match TRBD1. Germline-derived CDR1 and CDR2 are SQVTM and ANQGSEA. The CDR3 length is 14 residues. The V gene end was trimmed by 7 bases and the J gene end by 7 bases; junction bases not matched to a gene: 11. Here the CDR3 reads CSAKGQVGGGELFF. The CDR3 nucleotides read TGCAGCGCGAAGGGACAGGTCGGCGGCGGGGAGCTGTTTTTT.

The V call is TRBV6-5, the J call TRBJ2-3; D is perhaps TRBD1 (6 bases). The V end was cut by 6 bases, the J end by 4 bases, with 14 bases between. Germline V lookup: CDR1 MNHEY, CDR2 SVGAGI. The CDR3 sequence is 14 residues long. The CDR3 protein is CASSQTGPPDTQYF. The CDR3 DNA reads TGTGCCAGCAGCCAGACAGGACCACCAGATACGCAGTATTTT.

The CDR3 DNA is TGTGCCAGCAGTCCTGAATGGGATCAGCCCCAGCATTTT. Translated, it gives CASSPEWDQPQHF. The chain recombines TRBV2 with TRBJ1-5, with D unresolved. V lost 5 bases and J lost 5, with 10 bases in between. Looked up from germline, CDR1 is SNHLY and CDR2 is FYNNEI. The CDR3 has 13 amino acids.

The gene calls are TRBV6-6 and TRBJ2-2; no firm D call. The germline V gene has CDR1 MNHNY and CDR2 SVGAGI (reference sequence). This CDR3 has 14 amino acids. V lost 2 bases and J 3 bases, leaving 7 bases between the germline ends. CDR3 bases: TGTGCCAGCAGTTACAGGGTAGACACCGGGGAGCTGTTTTTT. Its protein product is CASSYRVDTGELFF.